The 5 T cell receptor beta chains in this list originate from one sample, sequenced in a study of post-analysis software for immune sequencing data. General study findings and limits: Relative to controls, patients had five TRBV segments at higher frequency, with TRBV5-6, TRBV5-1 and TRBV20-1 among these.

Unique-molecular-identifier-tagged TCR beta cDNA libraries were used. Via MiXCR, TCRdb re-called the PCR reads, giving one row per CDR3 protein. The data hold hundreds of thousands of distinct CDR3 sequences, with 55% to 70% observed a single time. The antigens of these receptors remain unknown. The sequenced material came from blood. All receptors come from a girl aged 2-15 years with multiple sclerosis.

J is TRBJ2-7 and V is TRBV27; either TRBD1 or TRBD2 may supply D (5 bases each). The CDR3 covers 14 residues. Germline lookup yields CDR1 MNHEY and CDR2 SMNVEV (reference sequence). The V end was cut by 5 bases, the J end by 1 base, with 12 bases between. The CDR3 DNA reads TGTGCCAGCAGTATGACGGGGCCATCCTACGAGCAGTACTTC. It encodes CASSMTGPSYEQYF.

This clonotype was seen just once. Written as DNA, the CDR3 is TGTGCCAGCAGCCAAAGACAGGGAGCCTACGAGCAGTACTTC. Its translation is CASSQRQGAYEQYF. This chain links TRBV3-1 with TRBJ2-7; TRBD1 matches 7 bases. The CDR3 is made up of 14 amino acids. The junction had 3 bases not matched to a gene; V was cut back by 2 bases and J by 2 bases. CDR1 LGHDT and CDR2 YNNKEL come from the germline V gene (reference sequence).

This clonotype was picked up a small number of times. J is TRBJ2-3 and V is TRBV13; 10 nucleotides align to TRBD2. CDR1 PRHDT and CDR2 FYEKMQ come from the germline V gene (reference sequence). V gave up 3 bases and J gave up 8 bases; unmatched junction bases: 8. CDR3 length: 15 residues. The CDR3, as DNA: TGTGCCAGCAGCTTGGGGGCTAGCGGGGGCGGTACGCAGTATTTT. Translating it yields CASSLGASGGGTQYF.

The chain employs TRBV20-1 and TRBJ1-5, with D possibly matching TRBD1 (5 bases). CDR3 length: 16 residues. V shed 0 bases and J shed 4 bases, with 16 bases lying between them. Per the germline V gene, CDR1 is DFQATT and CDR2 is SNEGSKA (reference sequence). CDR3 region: CSARDLRDGANQPQHF. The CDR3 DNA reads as TGCAGTGCTAGAGATCTTAGGGACGGAGCTAATCAGCCCCAGCATTTT.

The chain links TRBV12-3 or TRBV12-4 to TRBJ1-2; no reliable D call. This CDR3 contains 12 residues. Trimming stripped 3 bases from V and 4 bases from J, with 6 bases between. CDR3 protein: CASSFKSYGYTF. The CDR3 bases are TGTGCCAGCAGTTTCAAGTCCTATGGCTACACCTTC.